Sequencing of this T cell receptor beta chain was carried out in a study of OX40 agonist ivuxolimab in advanced cancers. Across the whole study: With a range of roughly 20 to 79, age averaged approximately 54 years, and nearly 85% were male. Enrollees could have had prior anti-PD-1, anti-PD-L1 or anti-CTLA-4 therapy, which around 40% had received.

The repertoire was sequenced with immunoSEQ multiplex PCR; TCRdb's copy has only in-frame clones and lacks some. The sample holds approximately 82,000 clones, roughly 88% seen once. Study-wide results and limits: Normalized T-cell clonal expansion was also low in some nonresponders. Clones of CD4+ and CD8+ blood T cells grew by week 6 at doses of 0.1 to 3.0 mg/kg.

A word on this clone: Its antigen is undetermined.

This sequence originates from an adult with an advanced solid tumor such as melanoma, head and neck, liver or kidney cancer. The source was CD4+ or CD8+ T cells sorted from blood, collected in a trial of the OX40 agonist ivuxolimab.

This CDR3 is CASSSAGIQVTGMNTEAFF. DNA for the CDR3: TGTGCCAGCAGTTCTGCCGGGATACAAGTAACGGGGATGAACACTGAAGCTTTCTTT. V gene TRBV28 combines with J gene TRBJ1-1; unclear D gene. The germline CDR1 and CDR2 sequences are MDHEN and SYDVKM. The CDR3 length is 19 residues. Trimming pared 4 bases from V and 0 bases from J, leaving 24 bases between.